These T cell receptor beta chains were read from a single sample in a study of T cell responses to AZD1222 COVID-19 vaccine. Only in-frame clones appear in the TCRdb table, and some are missing; sequencing was by immunoSEQ multiplex PCR. This sample has hundreds of thousands of clones, with approximately 94% found just once. Sequenced here: peripheral blood, sampled 28 days after the second AZD1222 dose. The receptors here all came from an adult who received the AZD1222 COVID-19 vaccine. Each CDR3 is given with its conserved first and last residue. The order of the fields is J gene, V gene, D gene, clone size, CDR3 protein, CDR3 DNA. D genes are given only for firm matches. The size field is filled for only some rows; it gives once, few, many or a size class.

TRBJ1-2 | TRBV7-8 | TRBD1 | - | CASSLGTGDYGYTF | TGTGCCAGCAGCTTAGGGACAGGGGACTATGGCTACACCTTC
TRBJ2-3 | TRBV19 | - | once | CASSPGTPDTQYF | TGTGCCAGTAGTCCGGGGACCCCAGATACGCAGTATTTT
TRBJ2-4 | TRBV28 | - | - | CASSPRGRQAGNIQYF | TGTGCCAGCAGTCCCCGGGGCCGACAAGCCGGGAACATTCAGTACTTC
TRBJ1-5 | TRBV10-3 | - | - | CAISESRTFQPQHF | TGTGCCATCAGTGAGTCGAGAACATTTCAGCCCCAGCATTTT
TRBJ1-2 | TRBV29-1 | - | - | CSVGGSGYGYTF | TGCAGCGTTGGAGGGAGCGGCTATGGCTACACCTTC
TRBJ2-7 | TRBV25-1 | - | once | CASSEPTRTYEQYF | TGTGCCAGCAGTGAGCCGACACGTACCTACGAGCAGTACTTC
TRBJ2-6 | TRBV9 | TRBD2 | - | CASSPGTSGSPGANVLTF | TGTGCCAGCAGCCCCGGGACTAGCGGGAGCCCTGGGGCCAACGTCCTGACTTTC
TRBJ1-5 | TRBV27 | - | - | CASSLWGQNSNQPQHF | TGTGCCAGCAGTTTATGGGGACAAAATAGCAATCAGCCCCAGCATTTT
TRBJ1-2 | TRBV5-1 | - | - | CASSWTRNYGYTF | TGCGCCAGCAGCTGGACAAGAAACTATGGCTACACCTTC
TRBJ1-3 | TRBV3-1/TRBV3-2 | - | - | CASSQEWTAHSGNTIYF | TGTGCCAGCAGCCAAGAATGGACAGCACACTCTGGAAACACCATATATTTT
TRBJ1-1 | TRBV18 | - | - | CASSQARGNTEAFF | TGTGCCAGCTCACAAGCCAGGGGTAACACTGAAGCTTTCTTT
TRBJ2-7 | TRBV11-2 | TRBD2 | - | CASSLGVGTSGRYEQYF | TGTGCCAGCAGCTTAGGGGTTGGGACTAGCGGGAGGTACGAGCAGTACTTC
TRBJ1-1 | TRBV15 | - | - | CATSRDRGPPRF | TGTGCCACCAGCAGAGACAGGGGACCCCCCCGCTTT
TRBJ1-5 | TRBV2 | - | - | CASSKRGTGVQPQHF | TGTGCCAGCAGCAAAAGGGGGACCGGGGTTCAGCCCCAGCATTTT
TRBJ1-1 | TRBV7-6 | - | - | CASSGQLGTEAFF | TGTGCCAGCAGCGGACAGTTAGGCACTGAAGCTTTCTTT
TRBJ1-5 | TRBV18 | - | - | CVSTGQGGQPQHF | TGTGTCAGCACTGGGCAGGGCGGGCAGCCCCAGCATTTT
TRBJ2-7 | TRBV5-4 | TRBD1 | - | CASGRQGTYEQYF | TGTGCCAGCGGACGACAGGGGACCTACGAGCAGTACTTC
TRBJ1-2 | TRBV28 | TRBD1 | - | CASSDRGDYGYTF | TGTGCCAGCAGTGACAGGGGCGACTATGGCTACACCTTC
TRBJ1-2 | TRBV10-3 | - | - | CAISEGSVGYTF | TGTGCCATCAGTGAGGGATCCGTGGGCTACACCTTC
TRBJ2-7 | TRBV28 | TRBD1 | once | CAIMGQDPYEQYF | TGTGCCATCATGGGACAGGACCCTTACGAGCAGTACTTC
TRBJ2-3 | TRBV7-3 | TRBD2 | - | CASSPPLAGGGTQYF | TGTGCCAGCAGCCCGCCACTAGCGGGGGGAGGTACGCAGTATTTT
TRBJ2-7 | TRBV10-1 | TRBD1 | - | CASKTGNSYEQYF | TGCGCCAGCAAGACAGGGAACTCCTACGAGCAGTACTTC
TRBJ1-3 | TRBV5-8 | - | - | CASSLDRANLGNTIYF | TGTGCCAGCAGCTTGGATAGGGCGAACCTCGGAAACACCATATATTTT
TRBJ2-3 | TRBV28 | - | - | CASSLWPGDLSDTQYF | TGTGCCAGCAGTTTATGGCCCGGAGACCTCTCCGATACGCAGTATTTT
TRBJ1-6 | TRBV19 | - | - | CASTNTGTGSPLHF | TGTGCCAGTACCAATACAGGGACTGGTTCACCCCTCCACTTT
TRBJ2-1 | TRBV7-3 | - | - | CASSLDVKGNEQFF | TGTGCCAGCAGCTTGGACGTAAAGGGGAATGAGCAGTTCTTC
TRBJ2-2 | TRBV7-2 | - | - | CASSSIPDGAGELFF | TGTGCCAGCAGCTCCATTCCCGACGGCGCCGGGGAGCTGTTTTTT
TRBJ1-2 | TRBV6-5 | - | - | CASSYSPTEMWGYTF | TGTGCCAGCAGTTACTCCCCCACGGAAATGTGGGGCTACACCTTC
TRBJ2-7 | TRBV6-5 | TRBD1 | - | CASSYGQGAIEQYF | TGTGCCAGCAGTTACGGCCAGGGGGCAATCGAGCAGTACTTC
TRBJ2-1 | TRBV5-4 | - | - | CASSSDAQGQFF | TGTGCCAGCAGTTCGGACGCTCAAGGGCAGTTCTTC
TRBJ2-3 | TRBV7-2 | - | - | CASSLARTPNTDTQYF | TGTGCCAGCAGCTTAGCCCGGACACCTAACACAGATACGCAGTATTTT
TRBJ1-2 | TRBV19 | - | once | CASRAPGRGYGYTF | TGTGCCAGTAGGGCCCCTGGCAGGGGTTATGGCTACACCTTC
TRBJ2-1 | TRBV4-1 | TRBD2 | - | CASSRRPRLAGGSSYNEQFF | TGCGCCAGCAGCCGTCGACCGAGACTAGCGGGGGGAAGCTCCTACAATGAGCAGTTCTTC
TRBJ2-1 | TRBV7-2 | - | - | CASADNEQFF | TGTGCCTCGGCCGACAATGAGCAGTTCTTC
TRBJ2-1 | TRBV10-3 | - | - | CAIGPYEYNEQFF | TGTGCCATCGGCCCCTACGAGTACAATGAGCAGTTCTTC
TRBJ2-7 | TRBV3-1/TRBV3-2 | - | - | CASSQVWYEQYF | TGTGCCAGCAGCCAAGTTTGGTACGAGCAGTACTTC
TRBJ2-4 | TRBV2 | - | - | CASRPFPKNIQYF | TGTGCCAGCAGGCCATTCCCCAAAAACATTCAGTACTTC
TRBJ1-1 | TRBV13 | - | - | CASSLGGAWTEAFF | TGTGCCAGCAGCTTAGGAGGGGCATGGACTGAAGCTTTCTTT
TRBJ2-1 | TRBV6-6 | - | - | CASSYGGIGVNEQFF | TGTGCCAGCAGTTACGGGGGGATAGGGGTCAATGAGCAGTTCTTC
TRBJ2-7 | TRBV11-2 | - | once | CASSRTRVAYEQYF | TGTGCCAGCAGCCGAACAAGAGTAGCCTACGAGCAGTACTTC
TRBJ1-3 | TRBV5-4 | - | - | CASSLEGGNTIYF | TGTGCCAGCAGCTTGGAGGGGGGAAACACCATATATTTT
TRBJ2-3 | TRBV5-4 | - | - | CASSLGFTDTQYF | TGTGCCAGCAGCTTGGGGTTCACAGATACGCAGTATTTT
TRBJ1-1 | TRBV27 | - | - | CASSLSATGEAFF | TGTGCCAGCAGTTTAAGCGCGACGGGTGAAGCTTTCTTT
TRBJ1-2 | TRBV28 | TRBD1 | - | CASMTGQPNYGYTF | TGTGCCAGCATGACGGGACAGCCTAACTATGGCTACACCTTC
TRBJ2-2 | TRBV24-1 | TRBD1 | few | CATSDPRQGSGELFF | TGTGCCACCAGTGATCCTAGACAGGGCTCCGGGGAGCTGTTTTTT
TRBJ2-1 | TRBV15 | - | - | CATSRGRSDNEQFF | TGTGCCACCAGCAGAGGTCGGTCGGACAATGAGCAGTTCTTC
TRBJ2-2 | TRBV18 | TRBD1 | - | CASSRGGANTGELFF | TGTGCCAGCTCCCGAGGGGGCGCGAACACCGGGGAGCTGTTTTTT
TRBJ2-1 | TRBV3-1/TRBV3-2 | TRBD1 | few | CASKRDRGLLFF | TGTGCCAGCAAAAGGGACAGGGGGCTCCTTTTCTTC
TRBJ2-2 | TRBV12-5 | TRBD2 | few | CASGLVPPTGGPNTGELFF | TGTGCTAGTGGTTTGGTCCCCCCGACGGGAGGGCCGAACACCGGGGAGCTGTTTTTT
TRBJ2-7 | TRBV29-1 | TRBD2 | - | CSVEAQRGSSYEQYF | TGCAGCGTTGAAGCCCAGCGGGGGAGCTCCTACGAGCAGTACTTC
TRBJ2-1 | TRBV5-6 | - | - | CASSLLVAASSYNEQFF | TGTGCCAGCAGCTTGCTGGTAGCGGCTAGCTCCTACAATGAGCAGTTCTTC
TRBJ2-7 | TRBV6-5 | - | - | CASIQSSPYEQYF | TGTGCCAGCATCCAATCCTCCCCGTACGAGCAGTACTTC
TRBJ2-7 | TRBV6-1 | TRBD1 | - | CASSEPGQVPYEQYF | TGTGCCAGCAGTGAACCGGGACAGGTGCCCTACGAGCAGTACTTC
TRBJ1-4 | TRBV27 | TRBD1 | - | CASSLSRQGGKKLFF | TGTGCCAGCAGTTTATCGAGACAGGGGGGGAAAAAACTGTTTTTT
TRBJ2-5 | TRBV28 | - | - | CASSLFRHQETQYF | TGTGCCAGCAGTTTATTCAGGCACCAAGAGACCCAGTACTTC
TRBJ1-1 | TRBV7-9 | - | - | CASSPMTGNTEAFF | TGTGCCAGCAGCCCAATGACAGGGAACACTGAAGCTTTCTTT
TRBJ2-7 | TRBV14 | - | - | CASSQITYEQYF | TGTGCCAGCAGCCAAATTACTTACGAGCAGTACTTC
TRBJ2-3 | TRBV6-1 | - | - | CASSERYTQYF | TGTGCCAGCAGTGAACGTTATACGCAGTATTTT
TRBJ1-2 | TRBV12-3/TRBV12-4 | - | - | CASRPQGFYGYTF | TGTGCCAGCAGGCCGCAGGGATTCTATGGCTACACCTTC
TRBJ2-7 | TRBV7-9 | - | - | CASSSSVYEQYF | TGTGCCAGCAGCTCTTCTGTCTACGAGCAGTACTTC